This T cell receptor beta chain stems from a study of T cell repertoires in cytomegalovirus infection. For the study at large: CMV infection together with matching HLA type was indicated by public TCR beta signatures.

TCRdb processed the reads anew with MiXCR; each CDR3 protein has one entry. The repertoire consists of 60,000 to 85,000 distinct CDR3 sequences, with 22% occurring once and the leading ten covering over 70%. The study, taken as a whole, reports: It was HLA-C-restricted CMV-specific TCR beta clonotypes that dominated the response ex vivo. CMV carriers having the relevant HLA were flagged by cumulative public TCR beta family frequency.

This clonotype was recorded a few times. The antigen is undetermined. The CDR3 consists of 17 residues. Germline values: CDR1 SGHVS, CDR2 FQNEAQ. With V trimmed by 4 bases and J by 1 base, 10 bases remained unmatched. The chain employs TRBV7-8 and TRBJ1-3; TRBD1 matches at 7 bases. Sequences were obtained from PBMCs, sequenced either directly or after in vitro stimulation (not recorded which). The receptor was isolated from a human donor in good health (CMV status not recorded). Some clones in this sample may be carry-over from other donors' samples. CDR3 sequence: CASSSFDRAESGNTIYF. In DNA, the CDR3 is TGTGCCAGCAGCTCTTTTGACAGGGCGGAATCTGGAAACACCATATATTTT. The full variable domain, completed using reference TRBV7-8 and TRBJ1-3, is GAGVSQSPRYKVAKRGQDVALRCDPISGHVSLFWYQQALGQGPEFLTYFQNEAQLDKSGLPSDRFFAERPEGSVSTLKIQRTQQEDSAVYLCASSSFDRAESGNTIYFGEGSWLTVV.